This TCR beta chain was obtained from a study of T cells in Graves' hyperthyroidism and ophthalmopathy. Study results and caveats: Most clonotypes expanded in the thyroid (above 0.001) were also present in blood. The model forecast ophthalmopathy, anticipating it by a median roughly 6.3 months before onset.

If no ophthalmopathy progression occurred within 18 months, Graves' hyperthyroidism was stable. Patients showing uncontrolled infection, other autoimmune disease, pregnancy or lactation were ineligible. Researchers took RNA transcripts and amplified the TCR beta CDR3 regions from them. In the first-round RT-PCR of the TCR CDR3, the HTBI primer set was used. One entry per CDR3 protein, called by TCRdb with MiXCR from the multiplex PCR reads. This table has about 560,000 distinct CDR3 sequences, roughly 15% appearing once. V lost 8 bases and J 9 bases, leaving 19 bases between the germline ends. Germline CDR1 and CDR2: MDHEN and SYDVKM. The CDR3 contains 13 residues. Details on this clonotype: As yet, its antigen is unknown.

This TCR came from a woman aged 40 to 50 with Graves' hyperthyroidism. The sample taken for sequencing was blood. The rearrangement uses TRBV28 and TRBJ2-5; TRBD2 is a possible D gene (7 bases). CDR3 loop: CASQGGGVLAQYF. CDR3 DNA: TGTGCCAGCCAAGGGGGGGGGGTGTTGGCCCAGTACTTC.